The clone carrying this T cell receptor (beta chain) showed up just once. This sample was included in a study of control samples from healthy donors and cancer patients. The assay was immunoSEQ multiplex PCR, and TCRdb's table has in-frame clones only and misses some. The profile shows about 110,000 clones, 75% to 95% of them singletons. Germline loops: CDR1 KGHDR, CDR2 SFDVKD. The CDR3 is 11 residues long. Trimming removed 4 bases from V and 6 bases from J, with 6 bases in between. The specimen was blood. The chain employs TRBV24-1 and TRBJ2-7; D remains unclear. This receptor was taken from a human donor in good health. The donor label of this sample is uncertain. CDR3 bases: TGTGCCACCAGTGAGAATTTCGAGCAGTACTTC. The encoded protein is CATSENFEQYF.